The clone carrying this TCR beta chain turned up a few times. The data were taken from a study of blood T cells in healthy people across ages. Donors were systemically healthy Caucasian individuals from Russia aged roughly 6 to 95 years. The draw of peripheral blood yielded ten milliliters from each donor. The authors ran a second PCR of about 6 to 11 cycles using a sample-barcoded 5' primer and a J-beta primer mix. MiXCR, run by TCRdb on the 5' RACE reads, gives a single entry per CDR3 protein. The table lists roughly 1.7 million distinct CDR3 sequences, 34% of them singletons. CDR1 and CDR2 from the germline V gene are SGDLS and YYNGEE. V dropped 2 bases and J dropped 5 bases, with 14 bases sitting between them. CDR3 length equals 14 residues.

Sequencing was done on a sample of blood. The receptor was isolated from a woman aged 25 to 39 in good health. This sequence joins TRBV9 and TRBJ2-7, with D unclear. The CDR3 nucleotides are TGTGCCAGCAGCGTCGACTCCAGGTGGGACGAGCAGTACTTC. It is translated as CASSVDSRWDEQYF.